This note documents a single T cell receptor beta chain sequence. What it recognizes is unknown. There are 14 residues in the CDR3. V was pared by 5 bases and J by 6 bases, with 6 bases of the junction left unmatched. The germline V gene has CDR1 SGHNT and CDR2 YYREEE (reference sequence). The data are from a study of cytomegalovirus exposure and HLA in healthy donors. PCR amplification relied on 60 Vbeta primers (plus 13 Jbeta primers). In the original workflow: An analysis that came later counted 60 million to 80 million unique TCR beta chains, about 10 million shared. The assay was immunoSEQ multiplex PCR, and TCRdb's table has in-frame clones only and misses some. V and J calls plus clone size are reproduced from that table; the DNA served to infer D and trimming. Among 150,000 to 200,000 clones listed, 60% to 75% were seen once. Regarding the study as a whole: The authors later linked a missense DCLRE1C variant to TCR beta V- and J-gene trimming. Among TCR beta chains, those listed as cytomegalovirus-associated numbered 164. Accurate prediction of HLA-A and HLA-B alleles (for most subjects) was reportedly achieved from TCR beta sequences.

The specimen was PBMCs. The chain carries TRBV5-4 and TRBJ2-3; TRBD2 agrees at 10 bases. The clonotype originates from a woman between 45 and 65 years old in good health and CMV-seropositive. The CDR3 DNA reads TGTGCCAGCAGTAGCGGGGGGACCAGGGATACGCAGTATTTT. Translating it yields CASSSGGTRDTQYF. The variable domain in full, with the rest retrieved from reference TRBV5-4 and TRBJ2-3, is ETGVTQSPTHLIKTRGQQVTLRCSSQSGHNTVSWYQQALGQGPQFIFQYYREEENGRGNFPPRFSGLQFPNYSSELNVNALELDDSALYLCASSSGGTRDTQYFGPGTRLTVL.